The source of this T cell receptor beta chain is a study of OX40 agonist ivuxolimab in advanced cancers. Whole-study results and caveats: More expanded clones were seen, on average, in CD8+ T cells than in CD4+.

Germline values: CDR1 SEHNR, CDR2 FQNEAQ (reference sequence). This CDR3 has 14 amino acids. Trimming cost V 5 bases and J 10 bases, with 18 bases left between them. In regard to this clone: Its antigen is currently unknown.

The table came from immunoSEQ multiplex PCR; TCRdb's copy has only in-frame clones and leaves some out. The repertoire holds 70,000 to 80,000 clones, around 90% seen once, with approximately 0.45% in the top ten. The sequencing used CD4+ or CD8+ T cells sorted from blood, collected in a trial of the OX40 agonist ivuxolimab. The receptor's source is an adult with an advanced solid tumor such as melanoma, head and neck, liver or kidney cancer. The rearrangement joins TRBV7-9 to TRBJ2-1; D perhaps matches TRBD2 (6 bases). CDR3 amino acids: CASSPQPAAGEQFF. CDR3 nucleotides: TGTGCCAGCAGCCCGCAACCTGCCGCGGGAGAGCAGTTCTTC.